The source of this TCR beta chain is a study of sequential checkpoint blockade in melanoma. Study details: Patients were randomized 1:1 to nivolumab-then-ipilimumab or ipilimumab-then-nivolumab first-line.

Germline V gene sequence: CDR1 LNHDA, CDR2 SQIVND (reference sequence). The CDR3 has 15 residues. V dropped 3 bases and J dropped 0 bases, with 12 bases sitting between them. Treatment described: randomized to nivolumab then ipilimumab (arm A) or the reverse (arm B). PBMC sorting kept live CD3+CD8+ cells without CD19 or CD56. By share, this clone counts as large (0.1 to 1%). TCRdb's copy holds only in-frame clones and misses some; the assay was immunoSEQ multiplex PCR. The profile shows under 6,500 clones, roughly nine tenths of them singletons. Sample: CD8+ T cells sorted from blood (inferred from file names), taken from a patient given nivolumab and ipilimumab in sequence. The chain employs TRBV19 and TRBJ2-7; D possibly corresponds to TRBD2 (6 bases). The sequence was collected from a human donor with melanoma. CDR3 coding DNA: TGTGCCAGTAGTATGTCAACTAGCAACTCCTACGAGCAGTACTTC. It is translated as CASSMSTSNSYEQYF. Filled out from reference TRBV19 and TRBJ2-7, the complete variable domain reads DGGITQSPKYLFRKEGQNVTLSCEQNLNHDAMYWYRQDPGQGLRLIYYSQIVNDFQKGDIAEGYSVSREKKESFPLTVTSAQKNPTAFYLCASSMSTSNSYEQYFGPGTRLTVT.